This TCR beta chain is from a study of T cell responses to AZD1222 COVID-19 vaccine. Overall study context: Both about-4-week and about-12-week second-dose recipients were combined.

This clone appeared a single time. Its antigen remains unknown. Assay: immunoSEQ multiplex PCR; the TCRdb copy retains only in-frame clones and omits some. The table includes 110,000 to 150,000 clones, approximately 94% detected once. Germline CDR1 is ENHRY and CDR2 is SYGVKD. J gave up 0 bases and V 2 bases, and 2 bases lay outside the gene matches. CDR3 length: 15 residues. Study outcomes and limitations: With dominance at 160-218 and 743-854, vaccine-associated CD4 TCRs spanned spike. Most donors were white British, females outnumbered males, and clonal diversity was possibly underestimated. Only a handful of AZD1222 recipients, roughly 6 in all, had baseline seropositivity.

The sequence came from an adult in good health. V gene TRBV10-3 combines with J gene TRBJ1-1; 8 positions agree with TRBD1. Sequenced material: peripheral blood, taken on day 0 of AZD1222 vaccination. CDR3 in DNA: TGTGCCATCAGTGAGGGGACAGGAGTGAACACTGAAGCTTTCTTT. It yields the protein CAISEGTGVNTEAFF.